These 24 T cell receptor beta chains were all obtained from the same sample, sequenced in a study of blood T cells in healthy people across ages. The use of a sample-barcoded 5' primer and a J-beta primer mix characterized a second PCR of about 7 to 12 cycles. TCRdb used MiXCR to reprocess the 5' RACE reads, holding one entry per CDR3 protein. The table lists over 700,000 distinct CDR3 sequences, around 25% of them singletons. The sample was also linked to a second study, of T cells of mothers and their children.

The sample was blood. The receptors were gathered from a boy between 10 and 17 years old in good health.

This chain uses TRBV2 with TRBJ2-5; TRBD1 matches at 7 bases. This CDR3 contains 13 residues. Looked up from germline, CDR1 is SNHLY and CDR2 is FYNNEI. The junction had 3 bases not matched to a gene; V was cut back by 4 bases and J by 4 bases. CDR3 nucleotide sequence: TGTGCCAGCAGTGGTAACAGGGGAGAGACCCAGTACTTC. Its translation: CASSGNRGETQYF.

This clonotype was seen a handful of times. V is TRBV3-1 and J is TRBJ2-7, with D maybe TRBD1 (6 bases). Trimming pared 4 bases from V and 7 bases from J, leaving 14 bases between. The length of the CDR3 is 13 residues. CDR1 and CDR2 from the germline V gene are LGHDT and YNNKEL (reference sequence). Written as DNA, the CDR3 is TGTGCCAGCAGCCGAGACAGGTCTGGAGAGCAGTACTTC. This translates into CASSRDRSGEQYF.

The sample holds a few counts of this clonotype. V gene TRBV7-9 combines with J gene TRBJ2-5, with D possibly being TRBD2 (6 bases). The J call may not be correct, given that the DNA end is closer to TRBJ2-7. CDR1 is SEHNR, CDR2 FQNEAQ, per germline (reference sequence). The CDR3 is 14 amino acids. CDR3 sequence (DNA): TGTGCCAGCAGCTTAGCGGGGGGTTACTACGAGCAGTACTTC. Its translation is CASSLAGGYYEQYF.

The rearrangement uses TRBV5-1 and TRBJ2-7, with D possibly matching TRBD2 (6 bases). Trimming shortened V by 4 bases and J by 2 bases, and 16 bases separated the two germline ends. Germline-derived CDR1 and CDR2 are SGHRS and YFSETQ. The CDR3 is made up of 15 amino acids. CDR3 coding DNA: TGCGCCAGCAGCCCGGCGGCGGCGGGGACCTACGAGCAGTACTTC. Translating it yields CASSPAAAGTYEQYF. Full variable domain (rest looked up from reference TRBV5-1 and TRBJ2-7): KAGVTQTPRYLIKTRGQQVTLSCSPISGHRSVSWYQQTPGQGLQFLFEYFSETQRNKGNFPGRFSGRQFSNSRSEMNVSTLELGDSALYLCASSPAAAGTYEQYFGPGTRLTVT.

A few counts support this clonotype. The genes are TRBV6-2 or TRBV6-3 and TRBJ1-2; D is undetermined. Trimming stripped 6 bases from V and 4 bases from J, with 6 bases between. The CDR3 sequence is 11 residues long. The V gene's germline CDR1 is MNHEY and CDR2 SVGEGT. CDR3 region: CASSFFYGYTF. CDR3 nucleotide sequence: TGTGCCAGCAGCTTTTTCTATGGCTACACCTTC.

This clonotype was counted a few times. The genes are TRBV20-1 and TRBJ2-1; 9 nucleotides agree with TRBD2. The ends lost 6 bases at V and 0 bases at J; junction bases unmatched: 12. The CDR3 sequence is 17 residues long. Germline V CDR1 and CDR2: DFQATT, SNEGSKA (reference sequence). CDR3 DNA sequence: TGCAGTGCCAAGGGGCTAGCGGGGATAAGCTCCTACAATGAGCAGTTCTTC. This codes for CSAKGLAGISSYNEQFF.

The genes are TRBV12-3 or TRBV12-4 and TRBJ2-1; TRBD2 matches at 12 bases. The V segment lost 4 bases and the J segment 6 bases; nucleotides outside the gene matches: 7. The CDR3 is made up of 16 amino acids. CDR3 region: CASSSRLAGVGNEQFF. The CDR3 bases are TGTGCCAGCAGTTCAAGACTAGCGGGAGTGGGCAATGAGCAGTTCTTC.

The J gene is TRBJ1-2, the V gene TRBV6-5; D remains unclear. Per the germline V gene, CDR1 is MNHEY and CDR2 is SVGAGI. The CDR3 has 12 residues. V was trimmed by 5 bases and J by 4 bases, leaving 8 bases between them. DNA for the CDR3: TGTGCCAGCAGTCCCGACATCTATGGCTACACCTTC. It encodes CASSPDIYGYTF.

This clonotype was seen a handful of times. CDR3 in DNA: TGTGCCAGCAGCGAGGTCGGTGCAGGGGGCTTTCAGCTCTTGCAGTTCTTC. Translating it yields CASSEVGAGGFQLLQFF. This chain connects TRBV7-9 to TRBJ2-5, with TRBD1 matching over 8 bases. The J call may be wrong; the DNA end is better matched by TRBJ2-1. CDR3 size: 17 residues. CDR1 is SEHNR, CDR2 FQNEAQ, per germline (reference sequence).

This clonotype came up a few times. The chain links TRBV4-2 to TRBJ2-4; D is perhaps TRBD2 (5 bases). Germline loops: CDR1 LGHNA, CDR2 YNFKEQ. The CDR3 totals 16 residues. Trimming stripped 0 bases from V and 0 bases from J, with 9 bases between. Written as DNA, the CDR3 is TGTGCCAGCAGCCAAGATCTAGCCATAGCCAAAAACATTCAGTACTTC. This gives the protein CASSQDLAIAKNIQYF.

This clonotype was seen a handful of times. J is TRBJ2-5 and V is TRBV5-8; the D is unclear. The end of the DNA fits TRBJ2-7 better, so the J call may be wrong. This CDR3 contains 14 residues. Per the germline V gene, CDR1 is SGHTS and CDR2 is YDEGEE. The CDR3 coding sequence is TGTGCCAGCAGCTTGGGATCTAAGGACTACGAGCAGTACTTC. This sequence encodes CASSLGSKDYEQYF.

The chain carries TRBV6-1 and TRBJ1-1; no clear D gene. The V end was cut by 1 base, the J end by 5 bases, with 11 bases between. The CDR3 covers 14 residues. Per the germline V gene, CDR1 is MNHNS and CDR2 is SASEGT. CDR3 nucleotide sequence: TGTGCCAGCAGTGAAGGGCTCGGCGATACTGAAGCTTTCTTT. This encodes CASSEGLGDTEAFF.

This clonotype came up a few times. This chain links TRBV3-1 with TRBJ2-5; TRBD1 might be the D (5 bases). CDR1 and CDR2 from the germline V gene are LGHDT and YNNKEL (reference sequence). Trimming pared 4 bases from V and 3 bases from J, leaving 15 bases between. This CDR3 has 15 amino acids. CDR3 DNA: TGTGCCAGCAGCCGTCAGGGTTTACTGGAAGAGACCCAGTACTTC. It yields the protein CASSRQGLLEETQYF.

This clonotype has just a few counts. V is TRBV20-1 and J is TRBJ2-2; D is unclear. Germline CDR1 and CDR2: DFQATT and SNEGSKA (reference sequence). The CDR3 is 16 amino acids. V shed 3 bases and J shed 1 base, with 15 bases lying between them. CDR3 in amino acids: CSASPVPSLNTGELFF. For the CDR3, the DNA is TGCAGTGCTAGCCCGGTCCCCAGCCTGAACACCGGGGAGCTGTTTTTT.

The chain combines TRBV20-1 with TRBJ1-2, with TRBD1 identical over 8 bases. This CDR3 is 15 amino acids long. Per germline, CDR1 DFQATT and CDR2 SNEGSKA (reference sequence). Trimming at V came to 6 bases and at J to 2 bases, leaving 11 bases not matched to a gene. Written as DNA, the CDR3 is TGCAGTGCCATACGGCGGACAGGGATAAACTATGGCTACACCTTC. Its translation: CSAIRRTGINYGYTF.

This chain connects TRBV5-5 to TRBJ1-4; no reliable D call. V was cut by 2 bases and J by 5 bases, with 13 bases left in between. Germline V gives CDR1 SGHKS, CDR2 YYEKEE (reference sequence). CDR3 length equals 15 residues. Here the CDR3 DNA reads TGTGCCAGCAGCTTAGCAGGAGGGCGCAATGAAAAACTGTTTTTT. This gives the protein CASSLAGGRNEKLFF.

Points on this clonotype: Mismatch with germline at one junction end may stem from a read error. The rearrangement links TRBV29-1 to TRBJ2-5; 9 nucleotides agree with TRBD1. The CDR3 totals 15 residues. Germline V gene data show CDR1 as SQVTM and CDR2 as ANQGSEA. CDR3 coding DNA: TGCAGCGTTGACCCAGGGACAGGGCCCCAAGAGACCCTGTACTTC. As protein: CSVDPGTGPQETLYF.

The CDR3 bases are TGTGCCAGCAGTTTAGCCCAGGGTAGGGGCTACACCTTC. It codes for CASSLAQGRGYTF. V is TRBV12-3 or TRBV12-4 and J is TRBJ1-2; weak D call: TRBD1 (5 bases). V shed 0 bases and J shed 8 bases, with 10 bases lying between them. The length of the CDR3 is 13 residues.

As DNA, the CDR3 is TGTGCCAGCAGCTTAGGTCTGCGGACTAGCGGGGGAGCAGAGACCCAGTACTTC. Protein sequence: CASSLGLRTSGGAETQYF. This chain uses TRBV7-2 with TRBJ2-5, with 13 bases identical to TRBD2. The CDR3 runs 18 residues. Trimming removed 1 base from V and 4 bases from J; junction bases left unmatched: 9. Per the germline V gene, CDR1 is SGHTA and CDR2 is FQGNSA.

This clonotype was detected a few times. The germline gene is not matched at one end of the junction; a read error may be the cause. The gene calls are TRBV7-7 and TRBJ2-5; TRBD2 matches at 8 bases. The DNA end lines up better with TRBJ2-1; the J call may be wrong. The CDR3 totals 13 residues. The V gene's germline CDR1 is SSHAT and CDR2 FNYEAQ (reference sequence). CDR3 loop: CASSFGGADEQFF. CDR3 nucleotides: TGTGCTAGCAGCTTCGGGGGGGCGGATGAGCAGTTCTTC.

This clonotype showed up just a few times. This chain uses TRBV3-1 with TRBJ1-2; D is undetermined. Trimming took 1 base from V and 6 from J, leaving 18 bases between them. The CDR3 spans 16 residues. Per germline, CDR1 LGHDT and CDR2 YNNKEL (reference sequence). This chain's CDR3 is CASSQVVTRARNGYTF. CDR3 nucleotides: TGTGCCAGCAGCCAAGTTGTGACCAGAGCCCGAAATGGCTACACCTTC.

This chain uses TRBV12-1 with TRBJ2-1; the table's TRBD1 call for D was not verified on the DNA. TRBV12-1 is an annotated pseudogene. This CDR3 has 12 residues. CDR3 DNA sequence: TGCCAGCAGCCCCCTCGGAGCAATGAGCAGTTCTTC. Translation gives CQQPPRSNEQFF.

This clonotype appeared a few times. Written as DNA, the CDR3 is TGCGCCAGCAGCTTGGCGACAGGGCCAAGCACAGATACGCAGTATTTT. Translated, it gives CASSLATGPSTDTQYF. V is TRBV5-1 and J is TRBJ2-3; 7 bases are a match to TRBD1. This CDR3 is built from 16 residues. Germline assignment: CDR1 SGHRS and CDR2 YFSETQ. V gave up 0 bases and J gave up 0 bases; unmatched junction bases: 4.

V usage is TRBV2 and J usage is TRBJ2-5; TRBD1 agrees at 12 bases. V lost 4 bases to trimming and J lost 1 base; unmatched junction nucleotides: 4. The CDR3 length is 16 residues. Germline assignment: CDR1 SNHLY and CDR2 FYNNEI. The CDR3 DNA is TGTGCCAGCAGTGCCTGGGACAGGGGGCTCCAAGAGACCCAGTACTTC. It yields the protein CASSAWDRGLQETQYF.